A single sample gave rise to the 10 T cell receptor beta chains below, sequenced in a study of T cell responses to AZD1222 COVID-19 vaccine. This table comes from immunoSEQ multiplex PCR, and its TCRdb copy is limited to in-frame clones, with some not included. The sample yields around 8,000 clones, 88% seen once. The sample was peripheral blood, taken 28 days after the second AZD1222 dose. The receptors were gathered from an adult who received the AZD1222 COVID-19 vaccine.

This clone came up a few times. The chain has TRBV28 and TRBJ2-7; no definite D call. Germline assignment: CDR1 MDHEN and CDR2 SYDVKM. Between the trimmed V and J ends, which lost 6 bases and 1 base, there was a span of 10 bases. This CDR3 contains 13 residues. CDR3: CASSRAASYEQYF. As DNA, the CDR3 is TGTGCCAGCAGCCGAGCCGCGTCCTACGAGCAGTACTTC.

This chain joins TRBV30 and TRBJ2-1; weak D call: TRBD2 (5 bases). This CDR3 has 13 residues. CDR1 and CDR2 (germline): GTSNPN, SVGIG (reference sequence). V gave up 1 base and J gave up 9 bases, with 13 bases separating them. This CDR3 reads CAWSGGLEGEQFF. CDR3 DNA: TGTGCCTGGAGTGGAGGTCTTGAGGGTGAGCAGTTCTTC.

CDR3: CAWTPGTDFQETQYF. CDR3 nucleotide sequence: TGTGCCTGGACCCCTGGGACAGACTTCCAAGAGACCCAGTACTTC. V is TRBV30 and J is TRBJ2-5; TRBD1 matches at 7 bases. CDR3 length equals 15 residues. Germline-derived CDR1 and CDR2 are GTSNPN and SVGIG (reference sequence). Losses at the gene ends were 4 bases for V and 1 base for J; bases not matched to a gene: 9.

The V and J genes are TRBV29-1 and TRBJ2-1; TRBD1 aligns across 7 bases. Germline V gives CDR1 SQVTM, CDR2 ANQGSEA. The junction had 2 bases not matched to a gene; V was cut back by 0 bases and J by 6 bases. The CDR3 extends over 13 amino acids. The CDR3 protein is CSVEEQGVNEQFF. The CDR3, as DNA: TGCAGCGTTGAAGAGCAGGGGGTCAATGAGCAGTTCTTC.

This clone showed up just a few times. The chain has TRBV9 and TRBJ2-7, with D possibly TRBD2 on 7 matching bases. V was clipped by 3 bases and J by 3 bases, with 13 bases between them. Germline V gives CDR1 SGDLS, CDR2 YYNGEE. The CDR3 runs 14 residues. The CDR3 region has the DNA TGTGCCAGCAGCGGGCCAGGGGAGGGCTACGAGCAGTACTTC. Its protein product is CASSGPGEGYEQYF.

The gene calls are TRBV24-1 and TRBJ2-7; tentative D call: TRBD1 (6 bases). V lost 1 base to trimming and J lost 3 bases, with 9 bases between them. This CDR3 has 14 amino acids. Germline-derived CDR1 and CDR2 are KGHDR and SFDVKD. In DNA, the CDR3 is TGTGCCACCAGTGATTTCGGACAGATCTACGAGCAGTACTTC. Protein: CATSDFGQIYEQYF.

The chain has TRBV30 and TRBJ2-3; the D gene is possibly TRBD1 (5 bases). Germline loops: CDR1 GTSNPN, CDR2 SVGIG (reference sequence). The CDR3 has 14 residues. V lost 3 bases, J lost 0 bases, and 10 bases lay in between. The CDR3 DNA follows: TGTGCCTGGAGCCGTGGGGCTAGCACAGATACGCAGTATTTT. It encodes CAWSRGASTDTQYF.

This rearrangement joins TRBV6-2 or TRBV6-3 to TRBJ2-5, with 7 positions matching TRBD2. The V gene end was trimmed by 5 bases and the J gene end by 5 bases; junction bases not matched to a gene: 11. Germline assignment: CDR1 MNHEY and CDR2 SVGEGT. This CDR3 region has 15 residues. In DNA form, the CDR3 reads TGTGCCAGCAGTCTACGGACGGGGGGAACGGAGACCCAGTACTTC. This translates into CASSLRTGGTETQYF.

The chain links TRBV4-3 to TRBJ2-7; no definite D call. This CDR3 has 14 amino acids. Trimming cost V 0 bases and J 2 bases, with 8 bases left between them. The germline gives CDR1 LGHNA, CDR2 YSLEER. The CDR3 region is CASSQDRVAYEQYF. DNA of the CDR3: TGCGCCAGCAGCCAAGACCGGGTTGCCTACGAGCAGTACTTC.

The J gene is TRBJ2-3, the V gene TRBV5-1; D is possibly TRBD1 or TRBD2 (5 bases each). With 0 bases removed from V and 1 base from J, the gap between germline ends came to 9 bases. In germline, CDR1 is SGHRS, CDR2 YFSETQ. The CDR3 is made up of 15 amino acids. CDR3 sequence (DNA): TGCGCCAGCAGCTTGGGGGGGAGCCGCACAGATACGCAGTATTTT. Translating gives CASSLGGSRTDTQYF.